This TCR beta chain is from a study of Ad26.COV2.S vaccination and SARS-CoV-2 variants. About the research overall: Vaccine-arm donor from the placebo-controlled COV1001 Ad26.COV2.S trial. Dosing was one shot or two shots 56 days apart.

Germline V gene lookup returns CDR1 SGHVS and CDR2 FNYEAQ. This CDR3 is built from 14 residues. V gave up 3 bases and J gave up 5 bases, with 8 bases separating them. Indicated treatment: 15 to 20 received Ad26.COV2.S at low or high dose, single or two shots; about five received placebo; per-sample allocation not given. Following the first vaccine or placebo injection, samples were taken on day 63. Ad26 vector vaccine expressed Wuhan-strain SARS-CoV-2 spike. Points from the study as a whole: In vaccinated individuals, spike-specific CD8+ and CD4+ T cell responses reportedly displayed substantial breadth.

For this clone: Its matching antigen is unknown.

The protocol was immunoSEQ multiplex PCR, while the TCRdb copy is restricted to in-frame clones and leaves out a portion. The data hold some 250,000 clones, with more than 75% observed a single time. The chain carries TRBV7-6 and TRBJ1-6; D gene uncertain. This clonotype was sampled from a person aged 18-65 years who received the Ad26.COV2.S COVID-19 vaccine or a placebo. The specimen was peripheral blood, collected in a trial of Ad26.COV2.S vaccine versus placebo. CDR3 amino acids: CASSFGQDNSPLHF. The CDR3 nucleotides read TGTGCCAGCAGCTTTGGGCAGGATAATTCACCCCTCCACTTT. The complete variable domain, with remaining parts taken from reference TRBV7-6 and TRBJ1-6, reads GAGVSQSPRYKVTKRGQDVALRCDPISGHVSLYWYRQALGQGPEFLTYFNYEAQQDKSGLPNDRFSAERPEGSISTLTIQRTEQRDSAMYRCASSFGQDNSPLHFGNGTRLTVT.